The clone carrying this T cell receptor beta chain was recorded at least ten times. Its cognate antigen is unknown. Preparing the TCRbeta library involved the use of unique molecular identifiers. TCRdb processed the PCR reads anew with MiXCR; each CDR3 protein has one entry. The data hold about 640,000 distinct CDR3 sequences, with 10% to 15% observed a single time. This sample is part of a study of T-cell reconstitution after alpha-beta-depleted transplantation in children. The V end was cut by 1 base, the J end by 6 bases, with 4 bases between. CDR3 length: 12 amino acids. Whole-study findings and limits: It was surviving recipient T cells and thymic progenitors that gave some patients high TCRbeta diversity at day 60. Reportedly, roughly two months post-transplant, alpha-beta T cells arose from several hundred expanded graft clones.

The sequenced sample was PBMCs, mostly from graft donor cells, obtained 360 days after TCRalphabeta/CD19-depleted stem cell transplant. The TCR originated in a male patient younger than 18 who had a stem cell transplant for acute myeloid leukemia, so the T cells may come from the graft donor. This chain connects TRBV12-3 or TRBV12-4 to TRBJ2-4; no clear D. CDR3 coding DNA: TGTGCCAGCAGTTTAGGGGGAAACATTCAGTACTTC. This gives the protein CASSLGGNIQYF.